The source of this T cell receptor beta chain is a study of TIL therapy for anti-PD-1-resistant metastatic lung cancer. At the level of the study: A handful of tumors were EGFR-mutant and two were ALK-rearranged. Tumors carried a median roughly 1.5 non-synonymous mutations per megabase.

The time point: pre-treatment sample, taken before nivolumab and TIL therapy. The tumor samples were excised metastases, mostly pleural nodules or supraclavicular lymph nodes. Adults with stage 4 NSCLC were enrolled in a phase I trial. The immunoSEQ assay was v3. Data came from immunoSEQ multiplex PCR; TCRdb stores just in-frame clones and leaves some out. The sample records some 90,000 clones, 55% to 75% being singletons. On this clone: Antigen: not known.

The germline V and J ends were trimmed by 1 base and 0 bases, with 10 bases remaining between them. There are 16 residues in the CDR3. Germline-derived CDR1 and CDR2 are SGDLS and YYNGEE. Findings and caveats of the study: TIL cultures after expansion showed higher clonality and lower diversity than baseline tumor (median around 5.9% vs 31%).

The sample in question was tumor tissue, obtained at baseline. This rearrangement joins TRBV9 to TRBJ2-2, with D unresolved. The receptor comes from a person aged 25-85 years with non-small cell lung cancer. The CDR3 DNA sequence: TGTGCCAGCAGCGTATATGTGGGCCCGAACACCGGGGAGCTGTTTTTT. Its protein product is CASSVYVGPNTGELFF.